The 15 T cell receptor beta chains below all came from one sample that was sequenced in a study of human T cells and chemical hapten exposure listed by TCRdb under 2021. Libraries were constructed by RACE. Sequencing took place on a NextSeq 500. Through fastp at Q25 and MiXCR, TCRdb rebuilt clones from the public reads, retaining in-frame beta chains. Each record represents a unique CDR3 protein, reported with the most common genes and DNA among its rows. This sample lists fewer than 90,000 distinct CDR3 sequences; 6.5% to 8.5% were detected once. The ten largest clones take up about 1.5% of the sample. The sample's time point label is to be understood as: patch test 2, 6 weeks after DPC sensitization. The treatment or condition label corresponds to: therapeutic diphenylcyclopropenone sensitization with weekly scalp DPC. Sequences were derived from whole blood, sampled in connection with sensitization to the hapten diphenylcyclopropenone (DPC). The receptors originated from a woman aged 30 to 39 with alopecia areata. Some clones in this sample may be carry-over from other donors' samples.

This clonotype was observed a handful of times. The chain carries TRBV7-3 and TRBJ2-3; D might be TRBD1 or TRBD2, each matching 6 bases. Trimming took off 4 bases at V and 2 bases at J, with 13 bases between the two ends. Germline V lookup: CDR1 SGHTA, CDR2 FQGTGA. The CDR3 runs to 15 residues. The CDR3 loop is CASSYQGRPTDTQYF. As DNA, the CDR3 is TGTGCCAGCAGCTACCAGGGGAGGCCCACAGATACGCAGTATTTT.

This clonotype was detected a few times. The chain is built from TRBV7-9 and TRBJ2-7; maybe TRBD1 (5 bases). The CDR3 runs 13 residues. CDR1 and CDR2 from the germline V gene are SEHNR and FQNEAQ (reference sequence). V gave up 7 bases and J gave up 2 bases, with 12 bases separating them. The CDR3 nucleotides are TGTGCCAGCACGTTATCAGGGACCTACGAGCAGTACTTC. Translation gives CASTLSGTYEQYF.

This rearrangement joins TRBV6-5 to TRBJ1-2; D ambiguous. Trimming removed 5 bases from V and 2 bases from J, with 6 bases in between. Germline V gene lookup returns CDR1 MNHEY and CDR2 SVGAGI. The CDR3 has 12 amino acids. This chain's CDR3 is CASSEQNYGYTF. DNA of the CDR3: TGTGCCAGCAGTGAACAAAACTATGGCTACACCTTC.

This clonotype occurred a few times. The CDR3 loop is CASSSPGQGVIGYEQYF. DNA for the CDR3: TGTGCCAGCAGCTCACCGGGACAGGGTGTGATTGGGTACGAGCAGTACTTC. V is TRBV7-9 and J is TRBJ2-7, with 9 bases fitting TRBD1. From germline, CDR1 is SEHNR and CDR2 FQNEAQ (reference sequence). This CDR3 region has 17 residues. V shed 4 bases, J shed 4 bases, and the junction held 14 bases outside the gene matches.

This chain uses TRBV30 with TRBJ2-2; perhaps TRBD1 as D (6 bases). The CDR3 loop spans 12 amino acids. Germline V gene data show CDR1 as GTSNPN and CDR2 as SVGIG (reference sequence). Trimming stripped 1 base from V and 7 bases from J, with 7 bases between. As DNA, the CDR3 is TGTGCCTGGAGTGCACAGGGCGGGGAGCTGTTTTTT. Protein sequence: CAWSAQGGELFF.

The table lists this clonotype with many counts. J is TRBJ1-4 and V is TRBV20-1, with TRBD1 identical over 9 bases. Germline CDR1 reads DFQATT; CDR2 reads SNEGSKA (reference sequence). Trimming took 1 base from V and 6 from J; bases not matched to a gene: 6. This CDR3 has 15 amino acids. The CDR3 nucleotides read TGCAGTGCTAGAGTTCCCCGACAGGGGGATGAAAAACTGTTTTTT. It translates to CSARVPRQGDEKLFF.

This clonotype was seen many times. The V call is TRBV7-3, the J call TRBJ2-2; D remains unclear. V lost 1 base and J 6 bases, leaving 6 bases between the germline ends. The CDR3 consists of 13 residues. Looked up from germline, CDR1 is SGHTA and CDR2 is FQGTGA. CDR3 protein: CASSLMVAGELFF. The DNA for the CDR3 is TGTGCCAGCAGCTTAATGGTAGCCGGGGAGCTGTTTTTT.

The sample holds a few counts of this clonotype. This rearrangement joins TRBV3-1 to TRBJ1-1; weak D call: TRBD1 (5 bases). Germline V gene data show CDR1 as LGHDT and CDR2 as YNNKEL (reference sequence). Trimming stripped 0 bases from V and 4 bases from J, with 12 bases between. The CDR3 has 15 residues. CDR3 protein: CASSQELGVATEAFF. CDR3 coding DNA: TGTGCCAGCAGCCAAGAACTAGGGGTGGCCACTGAAGCTTTCTTT.

This clonotype was seen ten or more times. Written as DNA, the CDR3 is TGTGCCAGCAGGGCGACAGGGGCCAACACTGAAGCTTTCTTT. Translating it yields CASRATGANTEAFF. This chain uses TRBV4-2 with TRBJ1-1; 8 positions agree with TRBD1. This CDR3 comprises 14 residues. The ends lost 6 bases at V and 2 bases at J; junction bases unmatched: 5. Germline CDR1 is LGHNA and CDR2 is YNFKEQ.

About this clonotype itself: This may be a read error: a much more frequent sequence differs by one nucleotide. The chain recombines TRBV29-1 with TRBJ1-1; 9 positions match TRBD1. The CDR3 is made up of 12 amino acids. Germline V gene data show CDR1 as SQVTM and CDR2 as ANQGSEA. CDR3 bases: TGCAGCGTCGGACAGGGGAAAGGCGAAGCTTTGTTT. Translating gives CSVGQGKGEALF. Variable domain in full (rest from reference TRBV29-1 and TRBJ1-1): SAVISQKPSRDICQRGTSLTIQCQVDSQVTMMFWYRQQPGQSLTLIATANQGSEATYESGFVIDKFPISRPNLTFSTLTVSNMSPEDSSIYLCSVGQGKGEALFGQGTRLTVV.

The chain employs TRBV12-3 or TRBV12-4 and TRBJ1-1; D call uncertain. V lost 7 bases and J lost 3, with 21 bases in between. The CDR3 has 16 amino acids. The CDR3 loop is CASTLSGGFRHTEAFF. CDR3 in DNA: TGTGCCAGCACCTTGTCGGGAGGGTTTCGGCACACTGAAGCTTTCTTT.

The chain joins TRBV7-6 to TRBJ1-1, with D maybe TRBD1 (5 bases). This CDR3 spans 13 amino acids. In germline, CDR1 is SGHVS, CDR2 FNYEAQ. The V and J ends lost 5 bases and 0 bases respectively, with 7 bases between them. CDR3 region: CASSAGVNTEAFF. The DNA for the CDR3 is TGTGCCAGCAGCGCGGGGGTGAACACTGAAGCTTTCTTT.

This clonotype was observed a few times. The chain joins TRBV12-3 or TRBV12-4 to TRBJ2-2, with 9 bases lining up with TRBD1. V gave up 7 bases and J gave up 4 bases; unmatched junction bases: 7. This CDR3 comprises 15 residues. The CDR3 coding sequence is TGTGCCAGCACCCGACAGACAGGGGGCACCGGGGAGCTGTTTTTT. Protein sequence: CASTRQTGGTGELFF.

Only a few counts were recorded for this clonotype. J is TRBJ1-6 and V is TRBV5-1; 9 bases match TRBD1. Germline V CDR1 and CDR2: SGHRS, YFSETQ. The CDR3 is 15 amino acids. V trimming: 2 bases; J trimming: 7 bases; junction bases outside the gene matches: 4. Here the CDR3 DNA reads TGCGCCAGCAGCTTCAGGACAGGGGAAAATTCACCCCTCCACTTT. Translation: CASSFRTGENSPLHF.

This clonotype occurred many times. This chain uses TRBV2 with TRBJ2-5; 9 nucleotides agree with TRBD1. The germline V gene encodes CDR1 SNHLY and CDR2 FYNNEI. Germline trimming cut 6 bases from V and 5 bases from J; bases unmatched to any gene: 1. The CDR3 length is 12 residues. The DNA for the CDR3 is TGTGCCAGCAGAGGACAGGGGGAGACCCAGTACTTC. This gives the protein CASRGQGETQYF.